The 4 T cell receptor beta chains reported below all come from one sample, sequenced in a study of T cells in Graves' hyperthyroidism and ophthalmopathy (dated by TCRdb to between 2017 and 2020). Library generation was performed with multiplex PCR. The sequencing machine was an Illumina HiSeq 2000. TCR beta CDR3 regions were amplified from RNA transcripts. For the first round of RT-PCR on the TCR CDR3, the HTBI primer set was used together with the Qiagen OneStep RT-PCR kit. The public reads were run again by TCRdb, first through fastp at Q25 and then through MiXCR, and only productive beta chains were kept. A single entry per CDR3 protein holds the most common genes and DNA from its merged rows. Here the sample has about 260,000 distinct CDR3 sequences; about a sixth occur a single time. The ten most abundant clones make up around 30% of the sample. The specimen sequenced was blood. Receptors were obtained from a woman younger than 35 with Graves' ophthalmopathy.

This clonotype appeared many times. The chain has TRBV5-8 and TRBJ2-3; perhaps TRBD2 as D (5 bases). CDR1 and CDR2 (germline): SGHTS, YDEGEE. Between the trimmed V and J ends, which lost 1 base and 4 bases, there was a span of 7 bases. The CDR3 is 13 residues long. This CDR3 reads CASSLPRADTQYF. In nucleotides, the CDR3 is TGTGCCAGCAGCTTGCCGAGGGCAGATACGCAGTATTTT.

This clonotype was recorded at least ten times. This chain uses TRBV11-3 with TRBJ2-1; D not resolved. V was clipped by 2 bases and J by 7 bases, with 6 bases between them. Germline assignment: CDR1 SGHNT and CDR2 YENEEA. The CDR3 consists of 12 residues. The CDR3: CASSLSPNEQFF. The CDR3 DNA reads TGTGCCAGCAGCTTAAGCCCGAATGAGCAGTTCTTC.

Remarks on this clonotype: An end of the junction differs from the germline gene, which may be a read error. This rearrangement joins TRBV10-3 to TRBJ2-2, with D unresolved. Germline assignment: CDR1 ENHRY and CDR2 SYGVKD. The length of the CDR3 is 13 residues. The CDR3 loop reads CAINHQNIGELFF. CDR3 in DNA: TGTGCCATCAATCACCAGAACATCGGGGAGCTGTTTTTT.

The chain recombines TRBV10-2 with TRBJ2-3; the D call may be TRBD1 or TRBD2 (6 bases each). The V gene's germline CDR1 is WSHSY and CDR2 SAAADI. CDR3 length equals 12 residues. Trimming removed 11 bases from V and 0 bases from J, with 9 bases in between. The CDR3 spells CAGGLSTDTQYF. As DNA, the CDR3 is TGCGCCGGGGGGCTTAGCACAGATACGCAGTATTTT.